A single sample is the source of the 4 T cell receptor beta chains below, sequenced in a study of blood T cell repertoires in COVID-19. Profiled with immunoSEQ multiplex PCR; TCRdb holds only in-frame clones, not every one. The sample has about 120,000 clones, 85% to 90% seen once. Specimen: peripheral blood. The receptors were gathered from a human donor with acute or convalescent COVID-19. The donor label of this sample is uncertain.

This rearrangement joins TRBV9 to TRBJ1-1; tentative D call: TRBD1 (5 bases). V lost 0 bases to trimming and J lost 4 bases, with 16 bases between them. Germline CDR1 reads SGDLS; CDR2 reads YYNGEE. The CDR3 runs to 16 residues. The CDR3 DNA sequence: TGTGCCAGCAGCGTAGTCGGGGGAGTCGGGCGCACTGAAGCTTTCTTT. Translated, it gives CASSVVGGVGRTEAFF.

The chain recombines TRBV7-9 with TRBJ1-6; 10 nucleotides match TRBD1. The CDR3 is 15 residues long. The V gene's germline CDR1 is SEHNR and CDR2 FQNEAQ (reference sequence). The J segment lost 10 bases and the V segment lost 5 bases, leaving 8 bases of the junction unmatched. This CDR3 reads CASSLDRGSGSPLHF. For the CDR3, the DNA is TGTGCCAGCAGCCTGGACAGGGGGTCCGGATCACCCCTCCACTTT.

The chain uses TRBV10-3 and TRBJ2-1, with 9 positions matching TRBD2. This CDR3 region has 17 residues. The ends lost 2 bases at V and 7 bases at J; junction bases unmatched: 12. CDR1 is ENHRY, CDR2 SYGVKD, per germline. The CDR3 sequence is CAISEQGLALFLNEQFF. CDR3 DNA: TGTGCCATCAGTGAGCAGGGACTAGCCCTCTTCTTGAATGAGCAGTTCTTC.

This chain joins TRBV15 and TRBJ2-7; possible D gene TRBD1, 5 bases. Per germline, CDR1 LNHNV and CDR2 YYDKDF (reference sequence). This CDR3 is 14 amino acids long. With 1 base removed from V and 2 bases from J, the gap between germline ends came to 9 bases. The CDR3 DNA sequence: TGTGCCACCAGCAGAGTACCACAGGCCTACGAGCAGTACTTC. It specifies CATSRVPQAYEQYF.